One sample yielded the 23 T cell receptor beta chains listed below, sequenced in a study of response to subunit inactivated influenza vaccine. TCRdb used MiXCR to reprocess the RT-PCR reads, holding one entry per CDR3 protein. The sample shows over 400,000 distinct CDR3 sequences, 11% of them seen only once. The specimen comprised PBMCs from blood, sampled 40 to 50 days after vaccination. The receptors stem from a man aged 50-59 years who received an inactivated influenza vaccine.

This rearrangement joins TRBV4-3 to TRBJ2-5; D is unclear. The CDR3 is 15 residues long. Germline loops: CDR1 LGHNA, CDR2 YSLEER. V was pared by 0 bases and J by 2 bases, with 10 bases between. In DNA form, the CDR3 reads TGCGCCAGCAGCCAAGATTGGCATCGGCAAGAGACCCAGTACTTC. Its translation: CASSQDWHRQETQYF.

This clonotype was counted between two and nine times. The V and J genes are TRBV20-1 and TRBJ2-7, with TRBD2 matching 11 bases. Germline V gene data show CDR1 as DFQATT and CDR2 as SNEGSKA (reference sequence). J lost 4 bases, V lost 1 base, and 3 bases had no gene match. This CDR3 is built from 14 residues. The CDR3 reads CSARAASGGYEQYF. CDR3 nucleotides: TGCAGTGCTAGAGCGGCTAGCGGGGGGTACGAGCAGTACTTC.

The chain couples TRBV25-1 to TRBJ1-6; D is undetermined. V was shortened by 6 bases and J by 0 bases, with 6 bases between the two germline ends. Germline V gene data show CDR1 as MGHDK and CDR2 as SYGVNS. This CDR3 contains 14 residues. CDR3 nucleotides: TGTGCCAGCAGCGTAGGCTCCTATAATTCACCCCTCCACTTT. Protein product: CASSVGSYNSPLHF.

This clonotype was picked up a small number of times. The chain carries TRBV9 and TRBJ2-7; D call uncertain. The length of the CDR3 is 13 residues. CDR1 SGDLS and CDR2 YYNGEE come from the germline V gene. The V end was cut by 0 bases, the J end by 3 bases, with 7 bases between. The CDR3 reads CASSVGTLYEQYF. CDR3 DNA sequence: TGTGCCAGCAGCGTAGGGACCCTCTACGAGCAGTACTTC.

This clonotype was counted a few times. This rearrangement joins TRBV4-3 to TRBJ2-7; D may be TRBD1 (6 bases). This CDR3 has 14 residues. Per germline, CDR1 LGHNA and CDR2 YSLEER. Trimming stripped 3 bases from V and 5 bases from J, with 14 bases between. The CDR3 bases are TGCGCCAGCAGCCAGCAGACAGGAAGGCACGAGCAGTACTTC. Translated, it gives CASSQQTGRHEQYF.

The chain joins TRBV7-9 to TRBJ2-7, with D hard to call. Germline assignment: CDR1 SEHNR and CDR2 FQNEAQ (reference sequence). The CDR3 length is 13 residues. V was shortened by 3 bases and J by 5 bases, with 11 bases between the two germline ends. The CDR3 DNA is TGTGCCAGCAGCTTGGTAGTAGACCACGAGCAGTACTTC. Protein product: CASSLVVDHEQYF.

The chain combines TRBV7-2 with TRBJ2-2; D ambiguous. V was clipped by 3 bases and J by 6 bases, with 8 bases between them. CDR1 is SGHTA, CDR2 FQGNSA, per germline. This CDR3 is built from 13 residues. CDR3 amino acids: CASSFLASGELFF. The CDR3 DNA follows: TGTGCCAGCAGCTTCTTGGCGTCCGGGGAGCTGTTTTTT.

There are many counts of this clonotype. The chain is built from TRBV7-2 and TRBJ2-7, with 7 positions matching TRBD2. Trimming at V came to 0 bases and at J to 7 bases, leaving 3 bases not matched to a gene. Germline CDR1 and CDR2: SGHTA and FQGNSA. CDR3 length: 13 residues. The CDR3 DNA reads TGTGCCAGCAGCTTAGCGCAGGGAGGGGAGCAGTACTTC. Protein product: CASSLAQGGEQYF.

The gene calls are TRBV10-3 and TRBJ1-5; no clear D gene. The CDR3 loop spans 17 amino acids. Trimming pared 1 base from V and 6 bases from J, leaving 19 bases between. Germline V gives CDR1 ENHRY, CDR2 SYGVKD. Here the CDR3 reads CAISEWASIEGSQPQHF. CDR3 in DNA: TGTGCCATCAGTGAGTGGGCCTCAATCGAAGGGAGTCAGCCCCAGCATTTT.

The chain recombines TRBV5-1 with TRBJ2-7; TRBD1 agrees at 7 bases. Germline trimming cut 4 bases from V and 3 bases from J; bases unmatched to any gene: 10. The CDR3 runs 15 residues. Germline V gives CDR1 SGHRS, CDR2 YFSETQ. CDR3 in amino acids: CASSDSRGNSYEQYF. The CDR3 DNA sequence: TGCGCCAGCAGCGACTCCAGGGGGAACAGCTACGAGCAGTACTTC. The full variable domain, completed using reference TRBV5-1 and TRBJ2-7, is KAGVTQTPRYLIKTRGQQVTLSCSPISGHRSVSWYQQTPGQGLQFLFEYFSETQRNKGNFPGRFSGRQFSNSRSEMNVSTLELGDSALYLCASSDSRGNSYEQYFGPGTRLTVT.

The sample holds a few counts of this clonotype. This chain uses TRBV20-1 with TRBJ2-7, with a weak D call TRBD2 (6 bases). From germline, CDR1 is DFQATT and CDR2 SNEGSKA (reference sequence). The CDR3 is 12 residues long. V lost 0 bases and J lost 7, with 10 bases in between. CDR3 bases: TGCAGTGCTAGAGATCTAGCGCGGGAGCAGTACTTC. As protein: CSARDLAREQYF.

This clonotype was found a few times. The chain combines TRBV3-1 with TRBJ2-3; D uncertain. Germline CDR1 and CDR2: LGHDT and YNNKEL (reference sequence). This CDR3 is built from 13 residues. V lost 0 bases, J lost 8 bases, and 9 bases lay in between. The CDR3 nucleotides are TGTGCCAGCAGCCAAGACCCAGGCTTTACGCAGTATTTT. It is translated as CASSQDPGFTQYF.

The V and J genes are TRBV6-2 or TRBV6-3 and TRBJ2-2; D ambiguous. With 2 bases removed from V and 5 bases from J, the gap between germline ends came to 12 bases. CDR3 length: 15 amino acids. Germline assignment: CDR1 MNHEY and CDR2 SVGEGT. CDR3: CASSYNVHLTGELFF. The CDR3 DNA follows: TGTGCCAGCAGTTACAACGTACACTTAACCGGGGAGCTGTTTTTT.

The chain uses TRBV12-3 or TRBV12-4 and TRBJ1-2, with no clear D. CDR3 size: 14 residues. V dropped 7 bases and J dropped 6 bases, with 18 bases sitting between them. CDR3 DNA: TGTGCCAGCATGGGAGGGCGGGGAACCGATGGCTACACCTTC. Amino acid sequence: CASMGGRGTDGYTF.

In the case of this clonotype: One end of the junction varies from germline; a read error may be responsible. This chain uses TRBV20-1 with TRBJ2-3; TRBD1 matches 7 bases. The CDR3 covers 16 residues. CDR1 and CDR2 from the germline V gene are DFQATT and SNEGSKA (reference sequence). CDR3 sequence (DNA): TGCAGTGCTTCCAGGGGGACCTCGGACTTCACAGATACGCAGTCTTTT. Residues: CSASRGTSDFTDTQSF.

This chain uses TRBV5-1 with TRBJ2-1, with 12 bases aligning to TRBD1. From germline, CDR1 is SGHRS and CDR2 YFSETQ. The CDR3 contains 18 residues. Losses at the gene ends were 5 bases for V and 8 bases for J; bases not matched to a gene: 17. The CDR3 DNA is TGCGCCAGCAGTCGCGGGTACGGGACAGGGGGCCAGGGCGATGAGCAGTTCTTC. Protein: CASSRGYGTGGQGDEQFF. Together with reference TRBV5-1 and TRBJ2-1, the CDR3 gives the full variable domain: KAGVTQTPRYLIKTRGQQVTLSCSPISGHRSVSWYQQTPGQGLQFLFEYFSETQRNKGNFPGRFSGRQFSNSRSEMNVSTLELGDSALYLCASSRGYGTGGQGDEQFFGPGTRLTVL.

This clonotype was seen a handful of times. Here the CDR3 reads CASSLGHDTGELFF. In DNA form, the CDR3 reads TGTGCCAGCAGCCTAGGCCACGACACCGGGGAGCTGTTTTTT. The chain carries TRBV12-3 or TRBV12-4 and TRBJ2-2; D remains ambiguous. Trimming removed 6 bases from V and 3 bases from J, with 11 bases in between. There are 14 residues in the CDR3.

The V call is TRBV9, the J call TRBJ2-7, with D possibly being TRBD1 (5 bases). The CDR3 runs 14 residues. V lost 6 bases, J lost 2 bases, and 15 bases lay in between. CDR1 is SGDLS, CDR2 YYNGEE, per germline. The CDR3 loop reads CASIVSQETYEQYF. The CDR3 DNA reads as TGTGCCAGCATCGTCTCACAGGAAACCTACGAGCAGTACTTC.

This clonotype was recorded at least ten times. CDR3 in DNA: TGCAGTGCTAGAGCAGGGCGGGGACCATACAATGAGCAGTTCTTC. This translates into CSARAGRGPYNEQFF. The gene calls are TRBV20-1 and TRBJ2-1, with D possibly being TRBD2 (6 bases). The CDR3 covers 15 residues. The germline V and J ends were trimmed by 1 base and 4 bases, with 14 bases remaining between them. From germline, CDR1 is DFQATT and CDR2 SNEGSKA (reference sequence).

This clonotype turned up a few times. The chain couples TRBV4-3 to TRBJ2-5; TRBD1 is a possible D gene (5 bases). The CDR3 covers 15 residues. Trimming stripped 0 bases from V and 3 bases from J, with 11 bases between. CDR1 LGHNA and CDR2 YSLEER come from the germline V gene. The CDR3 is CASSQDFRQKETQYF. In DNA form, the CDR3 reads TGCGCCAGCAGCCAAGATTTTCGACAGAAAGAGACCCAGTACTTC.

Ten or more counts support this clonotype. The CDR3 region is CASSLGDGSTDTQYF. The CDR3 nucleotides read TGTGCCAGCAGTTTAGGAGACGGGAGCACAGATACGCAGTATTTT. V is TRBV12-3 or TRBV12-4 and J is TRBJ2-3; D uncertain. Trimming cost V 1 base and J 0 bases, with 8 bases left between them. The CDR3 covers 15 residues.

In this sample, this clonotype turned up a few times. The chain recombines TRBV21-1 with TRBJ2-7; TRBD1 was called by the table and not checked on the DNA. TRBV21-1 is shown as a pseudogene. The CDR3 has 15 residues. CDR3 bases: TGTGCCAGCAGCAGCCCTGGAGCGCTTTCCTACGAGCAGTACTTC. This encodes CASSSPGALSYEQYF.

At least ten counts were recorded for this clonotype. V usage is TRBV7-2 and J usage is TRBJ1-2; D is possibly TRBD1 (5 bases). This CDR3 spans 14 amino acids. Germline loops: CDR1 SGHTA, CDR2 FQGNSA. With 1 base removed from V and 7 bases from J, the gap between germline ends came to 13 bases. CDR3 region: CASSLGQGMGGYTF. CDR3 in DNA: TGTGCCAGCAGCTTAGGCCAGGGTATGGGTGGCTACACCTTC. Variable domain in full (rest from reference TRBV7-2 and TRBJ1-2): GAGVSQSPSNKVTEKGKDVELRCDPISGHTALYWYRQSLGQGLEFLIYFQGNSAPDKSGLPSDRFSAERTGGSVSTLTIQRTQQEDSAVYLCASSLGQGMGGYTFGSGTRLTVV.